This TCR beta chain was captured by sequencing in a study of T cell responses to AZD1222 COVID-19 vaccine (dated by TCRdb to about 2021). Regarding the study in general: AZD1222 recipients given second doses at about 4 weeks or at about 12 weeks were pooled, since spike-specific TCR depth and breadth were not found to differ between the two schedules. TCR sequencing was performed for 230 to 250 trial participants, of whom around 210 were given two doses of AZD1222 and around 25 were given two doses of MenACWY control vaccine. Trial participants were enrolled by age into 18-55, 56-69 and 70-plus year subgroups, with about 150, 28 and 57 TCR-sequenced participants respectively. Broad study findings and their caveats: Because no day 14 peak-response samples were available, repertoires were characterized only after the peak T cell response. In the small 56-69-year group, the increase in depth fell short of significance, most likely because of low power. Nearly half of unique spike-specific TCRs reportedly recognized epitopes outside regions mutated in the B.1.351 and B.1.1.7 variants. Conclusions about previously exposed vaccinees are limited because only a handful of AZD1222 recipients were SARS-CoV-2 seropositive at baseline. After two AZD1222 doses, both the breadth and the depth of spike-specific TCRs were significantly higher than at day 0 and than in MenACWY recipients. Most participants were white British and females outnumbered males, and the authors suggested that clonal diversity may have been underestimated. Vaccine-associated CD4 TCRs spanned the whole spike protein, with dominant responses in regions 160-218 and 743-854.

The time point label here, explained by the study, means: baseline before first vaccination. Vaccinee samples came from UK trials COV001 and COV002, including a single-blind randomized controlled phase 2/3 trial of AZD1222 (ChAdOx1 nCoV-19) in healthy adults. For TCRbeta chain sequencing, PBMC samples were collected from trial participants at day 0 and at day 28 after the second dose. As to this clone: Its antigen has not been determined. No much larger clonotype is one base removed from it; base qualities were not supplied.

V and J are truncated by 4 bases and 4 bases respectively, leaving an intervening sequence of 16 bases. CDR1 and CDR2 were assigned from the germline V gene (reference sequence) as SGHNT and YYREEE. Reading from cysteine to phenylalanine, the CDR3 counts 15 amino acids. Only CDR3 DNA is held: 45 bases, read in frame from base 1. The CDR3 regions of human TCRbeta chains were subjected to immunosequencing. The study's processing was this. TCRs in the repertoires were matched against a reference library of SARS-CoV-2-specific TCRs that had been generated with the MIRA antigen-specificity platform. Breadth was defined as the fraction of unique TCRs that were SARS-CoV-2-associated. Depth was defined as the fraction of total T cells that were SARS-CoV-2-associated. Using the MIRA data, each spike-specific TCR was mapped to the spike region that the TCR reacts to and placed in a CD4 or CD8 class. Log10-transformed breadth and depth values were compared by one-way ANOVA with Sidak's multiple comparisons tests. In its TCRdb copy, this immuneACCESS table keeps in-frame sequences only and misses some clones. Where compared with another copy, unresolved V genes explain less than half of these, and the others have no known cause. V and J calls and clone size come straight from that table; D and trimming were deduced from the DNA. Across this sample there are 150,000 to 200,000 clones, with almost 95% seen only once. The ten largest clones represent 7.5% to 10% of the sample.

This sequence uses TRBV5-4 and TRBJ2-3, and perhaps TRBD2 as D gene, on 6 matching bases. The receptor comes from an adult in good health. Sequenced here: peripheral blood, sampled on day 0 of AZD1222 vaccination. CDR3 reads: CASSPGVVSADTQYF. At the DNA level, the sequence is TGTGCCAGCAGCCCGGGGGTAGTTTCAGCAGATACGCAGTATTTT.